These 5 T cell receptor beta chains came from one sample sequenced in a study of blood T cell repertoires in COVID-19. Measured with immunoSEQ multiplex PCR; TCRdb has only the in-frame clones, and not every one. Of more than 300,000 clones in the sample, more than 85% were seen once. Sequences were obtained from PBMCs or T cells enriched from blood (not recorded which). The receptors stem from a woman aged 30 to 39 who had recovered from COVID-19.

The rearrangement uses TRBV9 and TRBJ2-1; 8 bases agree with TRBD1. V shed 4 bases and J 1 base; nucleotides not matched to a gene: 4. The CDR3 is 15 amino acids. Germline loops: CDR1 SGDLS, CDR2 YYNGEE. The CDR3 DNA reads TGTGCCAGCAGCTACGGACAGGGTTCCTACAATGAGCAGTTCTTC. It translates to CASSYGQGSYNEQFF.

J is TRBJ2-4 and V is TRBV19; TRBD2 matches 14 bases. Per the germline V gene, CDR1 is LNHDA and CDR2 is SQIVND (reference sequence). Germline trimming cut 4 bases from V and 10 bases from J; bases unmatched to any gene: 6. This CDR3 contains 15 residues. CDR3 sequence (DNA): TGTGCCAGTAGTACACCGGGACTAGCGGGAGCTATTCAGTACTTC. Translation: CASSTPGLAGAIQYF.

Points on this clone: Other DNA sequences from this sample encode an identical CDR3 as well. The V gene is TRBV7-9, the J gene TRBJ2-2; weak D call: TRBD1 (6 bases). The CDR3 loop spans 14 amino acids. Trimming took off 5 bases at V and 1 base at J, with 8 bases between the two ends. Germline CDR1 SEHNR, CDR2 FQNEAQ (reference sequence). DNA of the CDR3: TGTGCCAGCAGCCTACAGGGGAACACCGGGGAGCTGTTTTTT. The encoded protein is CASSLQGNTGELFF.

The count of this clone is one. This chain uses TRBV24-1 with TRBJ1-4, with D tentatively TRBD1 (6 bases). Germline lookup yields CDR1 KGHDR and CDR2 SFDVKD. V was trimmed by 4 bases and J by 10 bases, leaving 15 bases between them. The CDR3 is 14 amino acids. As DNA, the CDR3 is TGTGCCACCAGTGAAACGACAGGTAGAGGAAAACTGTTTTTT. Amino acids: CATSETTGRGKLFF.

The J gene is TRBJ1-2, the V gene TRBV10-3; D unresolved. Trimming left V 6 bases short and J 8 bases short, with 19 bases between. Germline lookup yields CDR1 ENHRY and CDR2 SYGVKD. The CDR3 has 14 amino acids. The CDR3: CAISVTGRDGGYTF. CDR3 bases: TGTGCCATCAGCGTAACCGGACGGGATGGCGGCTACACCTTC.